This T cell receptor (beta chain) was recorded in a study of control samples from healthy donors and cancer patients. V lost 4 bases to trimming and J lost 4 bases; unmatched junction nucleotides: 12. The CDR3 length is 16 residues. CDR1 and CDR2 from the germline V gene are SGHTA and FQGNSA. This clone was counted a single time. Profiling relied on immunoSEQ multiplex PCR, and the TCRdb table lists in-frame clones only, not all of them. The sample consists of approximately 140,000 clones, under 95% of them appearing once. V is TRBV7-2 and J is TRBJ2-7, with 8 positions matching TRBD2. This TCR came from a man between 40 and 49 years old in good health. Sequenced sample: blood. The CDR3 loop reads CASSSQLGGAVYEQYF. The CDR3 bases are TGTGCCAGCAGCTCACAGCTCGGGGGGGCGGTATACGAGCAGTACTTC.